Listed here are 28 T cell receptor beta chains from one sample, sequenced in a study of regulatory T cells in long-lasting Graves disease. The TCR beta library used iRepertoire HTBI primers with Arm-PCR amplification of CDR3. From the multiplex PCR reads, TCRdb called clonotypes with MiXCR, one entry per CDR3 protein. Altogether a few hundred thousand distinct CDR3 sequences are present, roughly 21% being singletons, with the ten largest covering roughly three fifths. Specified time point: persistent/refractory GD, antithyroid drugs over 5 years with positive TRAb. After RNA was extracted from PBMCs, the TCR library was made from it. The specimen comprised peripheral blood mononuclear cells (PBMCs), sampled when the disease was refractory, from a patient treated with antithyroid drugs. The receptors were sampled from a female donor with Graves disease.

This clonotype came up many times. The chain couples TRBV6-1 to TRBJ1-2; D remains unclear. The germline gives CDR1 MNHNS, CDR2 SASEGT. The CDR3 runs to 16 residues. Trimming stripped 0 bases from V and 5 bases from J, with 16 bases between. DNA for the CDR3: TGTGCCAGCAGTGAAGCTTTCGGCGGCAGAGAGTATGGCTACACCTTC. This sequence encodes CASSEAFGGREYGYTF.

This chain joins TRBV25-1 and TRBJ2-1, with no clear D. Trimming removed 4 bases at V and 7 bases at J, with 8 bases between. The CDR3 spans 12 residues. The V gene's germline CDR1 is MGHDK and CDR2 SYGVNS. The chain's CDR3 is CASSARANEQFF. CDR3 DNA sequence: TGTGCCAGCAGTGCTAGGGCGAATGAGCAGTTCTTC.

This clonotype showed up many times. The chain uses TRBV2 and TRBJ2-2; the match to TRBD2 covers 9 bases. Germline values: CDR1 SNHLY, CDR2 FYNNEI. Unmatched junction bases numbered 11, after V lost 6 bases and J lost 3 bases. The CDR3 sequence is 17 residues long. CDR3 nucleotide sequence: TGTGCCAGCAGCAAGGTCGTAGGCGGGAGGGACACCGGGGAGCTGTTTTTT. Translated, it gives CASSKVVGGRDTGELFF. The full variable domain, with the rest looked up from reference TRBV2 and TRBJ2-2, is EPEVTQTPSHQVTQMGQEVILRCVPISNHLYFYWYRQILGQKVEFLVSFYNNEISEKSEIFDDQFSVERPDGSNFTLKIRSTKLEDSAMYFCASSKVVGGRDTGELFFGEGSRLTVL.

This clonotype was seen only a few times. The rearrangement links TRBV15 to TRBJ2-5; D is perhaps TRBD1 or TRBD2 (6 bases each). V was trimmed by 0 bases and J by 10 bases, leaving 15 bases between them. The CDR3 contains 14 residues. The germline V gene has CDR1 LNHNV and CDR2 YYDKDF (reference sequence). CDR3 loop: CATSRDPDRRDQYF. CDR3 coding DNA: TGTGCCACCAGCAGAGATCCAGACAGGAGGGACCAGTACTTC.

This clonotype was detected only a few times. The chain recombines TRBV7-9 with TRBJ1-4; weak D call: TRBD1 (5 bases). Germline CDR1 and CDR2: SEHNR and FQNEAQ (reference sequence). This CDR3 is built from 15 residues. Trimming cost V 5 bases and J 5 bases, with 15 bases left between them. This chain's CDR3 is CASSEGRTFNEKLFF. CDR3 coding DNA: TGTGCCAGCAGCGAGGGGCGGACCTTCAATGAAAAACTGTTTTTT.

At least ten counts were recorded for this clonotype. CDR3 residues: CASSIKNGAPELFF. The CDR3 region has the DNA TGTGCCAGCAGCATAAAGAACGGGGCACCTGAGCTGTTTTTT. The rearrangement uses TRBV7-2 and TRBJ2-2; D tentatively reads TRBD1 or TRBD2 (5 bases each). CDR3 length equals 14 residues. Germline V gene data show CDR1 as SGHTA and CDR2 as FQGNSA. V was cut by 5 bases and J by 11 bases, with 18 bases left in between.

In its sample, this clonotype was seen a few times. The V and J genes are TRBV3-1 and TRBJ2-5, with D possibly matching TRBD1 (6 bases). This CDR3 has 16 residues. Per germline, CDR1 LGHDT and CDR2 YNNKEL (reference sequence). Trimming left V 4 bases short and J 0 bases short, with 15 bases between. This CDR3 is CASSPITGTYQETQYF. The CDR3 DNA reads TGTGCCAGCAGCCCTATCACAGGGACGTACCAAGAGACCCAGTACTTC.

This clonotype was seen only a few times. The CDR3 bases are TGTGCCAGCAGCCAAGATTTTAATCAGCCCCAGCATTTT. Amino acid sequence: CASSQDFNQPQHF. The J gene is TRBJ1-5, the V gene TRBV3-1; D unresolved. The V gene's germline CDR1 is LGHDT and CDR2 YNNKEL (reference sequence). Trimming cost V 0 bases and J 4 bases, with 4 bases left between them. This CDR3 contains 13 residues.

The rearrangement joins TRBV6-1 to TRBJ1-1; possible D gene TRBD1, 5 bases. The CDR3 is 14 amino acids. V shed 1 base and J shed 4 bases, with 10 bases lying between them. Per germline, CDR1 MNHNS and CDR2 SASEGT. DNA of the CDR3: TGTGCCAGCAGTGAAGGAGGGGCGTCCACTGAAGCTTTCTTT. Translated, it gives CASSEGGASTEAFF.

This clonotype has at least ten counts. The rearrangement joins TRBV20-1 to TRBJ1-6, with D perhaps matching TRBD1 (5 bases). The germline V and J ends were trimmed by 4 bases and 6 bases, with 10 bases remaining between them. The CDR3 consists of 13 residues. The germline V gene has CDR1 DFQATT and CDR2 SNEGSKA (reference sequence). This CDR3 reads CSAKGQGNSPLHF. The CDR3 DNA sequence: TGCAGTGCTAAGGGGCAGGGTAATTCACCCCTCCACTTT.

This clonotype appeared many times. The V gene is TRBV10-3, the J gene TRBJ1-1; 7 nucleotides match TRBD1. V lost 5 bases and J lost 3; bases outside the gene matches: 6. This CDR3 spans 14 amino acids. Looked up from germline, CDR1 is ENHRY and CDR2 is SYGVKD. This CDR3 is CAISQGEWDTEAFF. The CDR3 DNA is TGTGCCATCAGTCAGGGGGAGTGGGACACTGAAGCTTTCTTT.

The chain employs TRBV29-1 and TRBJ2-7, with 10 bases aligning to TRBD2. Losses at the gene ends were 4 bases for V and 6 bases for J; bases not matched to a gene: 6. The CDR3 has 13 amino acids. Germline V gene lookup returns CDR1 SQVTM and CDR2 ANQGSEA. CDR3 amino acids: CSVASGSPLEQYF. In DNA form, the CDR3 reads TGCAGCGTTGCTAGCGGGAGTCCTCTCGAGCAGTACTTC.

Worth noting for this clonotype: Being one base from a much bigger clone, this may be a read error. The chain has TRBV2 and TRBJ1-2, with D possibly TRBD1 on 5 matching bases. The CDR3 is 11 amino acids. V was shortened by 8 bases and J by 8 bases, with 12 bases between the two germline ends. The germline CDR1 and CDR2 sequences are SNHLY and FYNNEI. The CDR3 reads CASVGARGYTF. In DNA form, the CDR3 reads TGTGCCAGCGTAGGGGCGCGGGGCTACACCTTC.

The chain is built from TRBV4-1 and TRBJ1-5, with D tentatively TRBD1 (5 bases). Germline V lookup: CDR1 MGHRA, CDR2 YSYEKL. This CDR3 contains 13 residues. Trimming shortened V by 5 bases and J by 4 bases, and 9 bases separated the two germline ends. The CDR3 spells CASSGGLNQPQHF. The CDR3 DNA sequence: TGCGCCAGCAGCGGGGGGTTGAATCAGCCCCAGCATTTT.

Only a few counts were recorded for this clonotype. V usage is TRBV7-8 and J usage is TRBJ1-5; D unresolved. The germline gives CDR1 SGHVS, CDR2 FQNEAQ. This CDR3 is 14 amino acids long. The V gene lost 3 bases and the J gene lost 1 base, with 7 bases spanning the gap. CDR3 nucleotide sequence: TGTGCCAGCAGCTTCGGCGCAAGCAATCAGCCCCAGCATTTT. Translated: CASSFGASNQPQHF. The full variable domain, its missing parts supplied by reference TRBV7-8 and TRBJ1-5, is GAGVSQSPRYKVAKRGQDVALRCDPISGHVSLFWYQQALGQGPEFLTYFQNEAQLDKSGLPSDRFFAERPEGSVSTLKIQRTQQEDSAVYLCASSFGASNQPQHFGDGTRLSIL.

This clonotype showed up many times. V usage is TRBV2 and J usage is TRBJ2-5; 12 bases line up with TRBD2. V was clipped by 6 bases and J by 5 bases; unmatched bases: 7. This CDR3 spans 15 amino acids. The germline CDR1 and CDR2 sequences are SNHLY and FYNNEI. The CDR3 region is CASRGLAGPYETQYF. In nucleotides, the CDR3 is TGTGCCAGCAGAGGACTAGCGGGACCGTACGAGACCCAGTACTTC. Together with reference TRBV2 and TRBJ2-5, the CDR3 gives the full variable domain: EPEVTQTPSHQVTQMGQEVILRCVPISNHLYFYWYRQILGQKVEFLVSFYNNEISEKSEIFDDQFSVERPDGSNFTLKIRSTKLEDSAMYFCASRGLAGPYETQYFGPGTRLLVL.

V gene TRBV24-1 combines with J gene TRBJ1-2; tentative D call: TRBD1 (5 bases). CDR3 length equals 13 residues. The V gene lost 4 bases and the J gene lost 5 bases, with 10 bases spanning the gap. The germline gives CDR1 KGHDR, CDR2 SFDVKD. In nucleotides, the CDR3 is TGTGCCACCAGTGACGGGACCGCATATGGCTACACCTTC. It translates to CATSDGTAYGYTF.

This clonotype was observed a handful of times. The gene calls are TRBV9 and TRBJ2-1; no clear D gene. Between the trimmed V and J ends, which lost 4 bases and 0 bases, there was a span of 14 bases. The CDR3 covers 16 residues. Germline CDR1 and CDR2: SGDLS and YYNGEE. The CDR3 loop is CASSPTDVTSYNEQFF. CDR3 DNA sequence: TGTGCCAGCAGCCCCACCGACGTGACCTCCTACAATGAGCAGTTCTTC.

As to this clonotype: This may arise from a read error, as a much more abundant clone is one base away. The CDR3 region has the DNA TGTGCCGGCAGACCGCACTGGACCGTTCAAGAGACCCAGTACTTC. Protein: CAGRPHWTVQETQYF. This rearrangement joins TRBV6-5 to TRBJ2-5; D remains ambiguous. Per the germline V gene, CDR1 is MNHEY and CDR2 is SVGAGI. The CDR3 consists of 15 residues.

This clonotype showed up many times. The CDR3, as DNA: TGTGCCAGCAATGTATGGGGACGGGTCTATGGCTACACCTTC. Its translation is CASNVWGRVYGYTF. The chain links TRBV12-3 or TRBV12-4 to TRBJ1-2; the D gene is possibly TRBD1 (5 bases). The length of the CDR3 is 14 residues. V was trimmed by 7 bases and J by 4 bases, leaving 16 bases between them.

Concerning this clonotype: At one of its ends the junction is not consistent with the germline gene, which may arise from a read error. The CDR3 sequence: CASSPPRPDAKNIQHF. The CDR3 DNA follows: TGTGCCAGCAGTCCCCCACGGCCGGATGCCAAAAACATTCAGCACTTC. This chain joins TRBV28 and TRBJ2-4, with D unresolved. Germline V gene lookup returns CDR1 MDHEN and CDR2 SYDVKM. The CDR3 contains 16 residues.

The J gene is TRBJ2-6, the V gene TRBV20-1, with 9 positions matching TRBD1. J lost 3 bases, V lost 4 bases, and 7 bases had no gene match. The CDR3 totals 16 residues. Germline CDR1 and CDR2: DFQATT and SNEGSKA (reference sequence). The CDR3 reads CSANGQGYNGANVLTF. CDR3 in DNA: TGCAGTGCTAACGGACAGGGGTACAATGGGGCCAACGTCCTGACTTTC.

This sequence joins TRBV5-1 and TRBJ1-6; 7 bases align to TRBD1. Germline V gives CDR1 SGHRS, CDR2 YFSETQ. This CDR3 region has 14 residues. Trimming at V came to 2 bases and at J to 8 bases, leaving 4 bases not matched to a gene. The chain's CDR3 is CASSFGGTDSPLHF. CDR3 DNA: TGCGCCAGCAGCTTCGGCGGGACAGATTCACCCCTCCACTTT.

This clonotype was counted a few times. CDR3 residues: CASRQMLGFEGNSPLHF. The CDR3 nucleotides are TGTGCCAGCAGACAAATGTTGGGTTTCGAAGGGAATTCACCCCTCCACTTT. The chain has TRBV27 and TRBJ1-6, with D uncertain. Trimming stripped 6 bases from V and 7 bases from J, with 22 bases between. The CDR3 is 17 residues long. CDR1 MNHEY and CDR2 SMNVEV come from the germline V gene (reference sequence).

This clonotype was counted a few times. The rearrangement uses TRBV24-1 and TRBJ2-2; 11 bases are a match to TRBD2. V dropped 7 bases and J dropped 2; count of bases not matched to a gene: 5. Germline CDR1 is KGHDR and CDR2 is SFDVKD. The CDR3 spans 16 residues. CDR3 bases: TGTGCCACCAGGGACGGGACTAGCGGAAACACCGGGGAGCTGTTTTTT. Translating it yields CATRDGTSGNTGELFF.

This clonotype was counted many times. The CDR3 bases are TGTGCCAGCAGTGAAGCGCGTGGGGTAGAGCAGTACTTC. It yields the protein CASSEARGVEQYF. The genes are TRBV6-1 and TRBJ2-7; D gene uncertain. This CDR3 has 13 residues. CDR1 and CDR2 (germline): MNHNS, SASEGT. Trimming removed 0 bases at V and 7 bases at J, with 10 bases between.

Details on this clonotype: A much larger clone differs by one base, so this may be a read error. The J gene is TRBJ1-6, the V gene TRBV7-2, with D hard to call. The CDR3 loop spans 12 amino acids. The V gene's germline CDR1 is SGHTA and CDR2 FQGNSA. The CDR3 bases are TGTGCCAGCAGCCCACGTAATTCACCCTTCCACTTT. This encodes CASSPRNSPFHF.

This clonotype has only a few counts. The chain is built from TRBV6-2 or TRBV6-3 and TRBJ1-5, with 8 nucleotides matching TRBD1. Germline CDR1 and CDR2: MNHEY and SVGEGT. The V gene end was trimmed by 5 bases and the J gene end by 3 bases; junction bases not matched to a gene: 6. The CDR3 consists of 15 residues. The CDR3 region has the DNA TGTGCCAGCAGTCCGACAGGGGCAAACAATCAGCCCCAGCATTTT. Translated: CASSPTGANNQPQHF.